The T cell receptor beta chain under discussion was sequenced for a study of T-cell reconstitution after alpha-beta-depleted transplantation in children (dated by TCRdb to the mid-2010s). The study in broad terms: Using TCR repertoire profiling, the study quantitatively followed how T-cell immune reconstitution unfolded in children after TCRalphabeta/CD19-depleted allogeneic hematopoietic cell transplantation. Results and caveats for the whole study, not just this receptor: The high TCRbeta diversity at day 60 in some patients was ascribed to recipient T cells and intrathymic progenitors that had survived conditioning. The apparently early alphabetaT-cell count recovery about two months after transplant was reportedly dependent on only several hundred rapidly expanded clones derived from non-depleted graft cells. Hyperexpanded clone frequencies declined over subsequent months; after one year, T-cell counts and TCRbeta diversity were mostly attributed to newly produced T cells.

From the cysteine through the phenylalanine, the CDR3 covers 14 amino acids. Only CDR3 DNA remains: 42 bases, in frame from the first base. Relative to germline, V is 0 bases shorter and J is 6 bases shorter, with 9 bases between their ends. According to the germline V gene (reference sequence), CDR1 reads SGHAT and CDR2 reads FQDESV. The sample's treatment or condition, from its label and the paper: allogeneic hematopoietic cell transplantation with graft depleted of TCRalphabeta T cells and CD19 B cells. Transplant recipients were children who received TCRalphabeta/CD19-depleted allogeneic hematopoietic cell grafts. This clonotype was observed many times. The antigen it recognizes is unknown. The input lacks base qualities; no much larger clone sits a single base away. Library preparation was by PCR. Instrument on record: Illumina HiSeq 2500. TCR library preparation used molecular barcoding, with unique molecular identifiers applied to normalize quantification of the TCRbeta repertoire. TCRdb trimmed public reads at Q25 via fastp, called clones via MiXCR and kept in-frame beta chains. For every CDR3 protein sequence, its rows merge into one entry that carries the most common genes and DNA. In all, the sample holds 150,000 to 200,000 distinct CDR3 sequences, and 5.5% to 7% of those were seen once. Approximately 4.1% of the sample comes from the top ten.

Rearrangement joined TRBV11-1 to TRBJ2-1; the D region possibly corresponds to TRBD2 (5 bases align). This specimen consisted of PBMCs, obtained before TCRalphabeta/CD19-depleted stem cell transplant. The receptor was derived from a girl less than two years old with combined immunodeficiency, due to receive a stem cell transplant. The CDR3 region has the sequence CASSLAGVVNEQFF. Read as DNA, the sequence is TGTGCCAGCAGCTTAGCGGGAGTTGTCAATGAGCAGTTCTTC. With the portions outside the CDR3 filled from the reference TRBV11-1 and TRBJ2-1 genes, the complete variable region becomes EAEVAQSPRYKITEKSQAVAFWCDPISGHATLYWYRQILGQGPELLVQFQDESVVDDSQLPKDRFSAERLKGVDSTLKIQPAELGDSAMYLCASSLAGVVNEQFFGPGTRLTVL.